This T cell receptor (beta chain) originates from a study of tumor-infiltrating lymphocytes in primary liver carcinoma. Whole-study results and caveats: The top-250-clone fraction was significantly higher in tumors than in blood (p = 0.039).

Production of TCR beta cDNA used 400 to 600 ng total RNA together with a constant-region primer. Libraries covering TCR beta were generated through three nested multiplex PCR rounds (using a slightly modified ARM-PCR). Researchers ran the first two PCR rounds for approximately 9 cycles each with TRBV1-TRBV30 forward primers and a C-beta reverse primer. TCRdb passed the multiplex PCR reads through MiXCR, listing each CDR3 protein once. The sample has 40,000 to 60,000 distinct CDR3 sequences, about two thirds seen once. From unsorted bulk tissue weighing about 20-33 mg, DNA and RNA were co-extracted. This clonotype was recorded many times. Its cognate antigen is unknown. In germline, CDR1 is MGHRA, CDR2 YSYEKL. The length of the CDR3 is 16 residues. The trim removed 4 bases at V and 5 bases at J, leaving 9 bases unmatched.

This sequence was found in a man aged 35-49 years with primary liver carcinoma and hepatitis B virus infection. The source material was liver tumor tissue from sampling region 5. Documented subset: tumor region T5, tumor centre. The gene calls are TRBV4-1 and TRBJ2-3; 10 bases map to TRBD2. CDR3 protein: CASSPTPLAGQDTQYF. CDR3 nucleotide sequence: TGCGCCAGCAGCCCAACACCACTAGCGGGACAAGATACGCAGTATTTT.